This TCR beta chain comes out of a study of cytomegalovirus exposure and HLA in healthy donors. The CDR3 is 16 amino acids. V was pared by 3 bases and J by 12 bases, with 21 bases between. Germline values: CDR1 SGHVS, CDR2 FQNEAQ. In regard to this clone: Its antigen is not known.

Whole-study findings and limits: The CMV antigen specificity of a few CMV-associated chains was confirmed through in vitro analysis. The study labeled fewer than 200 TCR beta chains cytomegalovirus-associated.

Assay: immunoSEQ multiplex PCR; the TCRdb copy retains only in-frame clones and omits some. The sample holds 190,000 or so clones, approximately 83% seen once. Separate from the approximately 720-subject first cohort was the approximately 120-subject validation cohort, to which the donors belonged. This sequence originates from a woman between 18 and 30 years old in good health and CMV-seropositive. Sequenced material: PBMCs. The gene calls are TRBV7-8 and TRBJ1-6; tentative D call: TRBD1 (6 bases). CDR3 bases: TGTGCCAGCAGCTTTAGCCAGGACAGCCGTCCTTTACCCCTCCACTTT. It specifies CASSFSQDSRPLPLHF.